This T cell receptor beta chain was documented in a study of identical twins. Trimming took 2 bases from V and 8 from J, leaving 25 bases between them. This CDR3 is 19 amino acids long. CDR1 and CDR2 from the germline V gene are MGHRA and YSYEKL. TCRdb used MiXCR to reprocess the 5' RACE reads, holding one entry per CDR3 protein. The table lists around 1.7 million distinct CDR3 sequences, 32% of them singletons. As regards this clonotype: The antigen remains undetermined.

Donors uniformly comprised healthy Caucasians. Study-level results: With monozygotic twins, out-of-frame TCR alpha sharing exceeded what models estimated.

The clonotype was recovered from a newborn girl in good health. The sample comprised cord blood. This chain connects TRBV4-1 to TRBJ1-6; D possibly corresponds to TRBD1 (6 bases). The CDR3 region is CASSQTHRVSFLPYSPLHF. The CDR3 DNA sequence: TGCGCCAGCAGCCAAACCCACAGGGTGTCATTCTTGCCTTATTCACCCCTCCACTTT.